The entry below describes one T cell receptor beta chain. Its target is unknown. The CDR3 has 13 residues. The V end was cut by 1 base, the J end by 7 bases, with 8 bases between. Germline assignment: CDR1 SGHRS and CDR2 YFSETQ. A multiplex PCR was run with 60 Vbeta primers and 13 Jbeta primers. Profiled with immunoSEQ multiplex PCR; TCRdb holds only in-frame clones, not every one. Found here are 150,000 to 200,000 clones, approximately 82% of them singletons; the top ten hold roughly 1.6%. Nominal health characterized the donors when sampled, though unrecorded immune exposures were likely. This specimen belongs to a study of cytomegalovirus exposure and HLA in healthy donors. Study-wide results and caveats: Diagnosis of cytomegalovirus status made by the classifier reportedly showed high specificity and sensitivity. A later analysis by the authors found several of the most significant clusters apparently linked to common viral pathogens. In a later analysis, TCR association rates varied by HLA locus: DRB1 most, HLA-C fewest.

Sequenced: PBMCs. This chain uses TRBV5-1 with TRBJ1-4; a weak D match, TRBD1 (6 bases). This receptor was taken from a young woman in good health and CMV-seronegative. The CDR3 region is CASSLTGPEKLFF. CDR3 DNA: TGCGCCAGCAGCTTGACAGGGCCTGAAAAACTGTTTTTT.